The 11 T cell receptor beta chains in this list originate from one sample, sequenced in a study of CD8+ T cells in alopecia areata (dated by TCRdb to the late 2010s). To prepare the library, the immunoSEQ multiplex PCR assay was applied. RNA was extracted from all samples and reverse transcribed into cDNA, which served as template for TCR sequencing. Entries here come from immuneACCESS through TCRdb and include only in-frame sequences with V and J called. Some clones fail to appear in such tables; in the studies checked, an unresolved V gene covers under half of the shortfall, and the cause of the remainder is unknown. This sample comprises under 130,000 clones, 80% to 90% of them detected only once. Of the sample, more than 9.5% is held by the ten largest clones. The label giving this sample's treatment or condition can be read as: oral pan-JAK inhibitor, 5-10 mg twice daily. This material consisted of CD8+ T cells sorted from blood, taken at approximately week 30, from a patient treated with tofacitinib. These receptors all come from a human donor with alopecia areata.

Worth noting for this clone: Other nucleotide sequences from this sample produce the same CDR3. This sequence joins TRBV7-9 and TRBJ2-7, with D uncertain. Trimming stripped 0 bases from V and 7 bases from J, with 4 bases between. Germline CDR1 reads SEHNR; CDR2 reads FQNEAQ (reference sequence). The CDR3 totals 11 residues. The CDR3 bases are TGTGCCAGCAGCTTAGCTGGGGAGCAGTACTTC. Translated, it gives CASSLAGEQYF.

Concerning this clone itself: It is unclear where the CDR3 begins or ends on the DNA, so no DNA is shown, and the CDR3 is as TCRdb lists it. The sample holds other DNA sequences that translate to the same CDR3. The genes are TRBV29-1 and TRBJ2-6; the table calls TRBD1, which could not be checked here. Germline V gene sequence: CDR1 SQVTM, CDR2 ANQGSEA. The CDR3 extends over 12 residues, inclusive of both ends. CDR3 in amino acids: CSVALGANVLTF.

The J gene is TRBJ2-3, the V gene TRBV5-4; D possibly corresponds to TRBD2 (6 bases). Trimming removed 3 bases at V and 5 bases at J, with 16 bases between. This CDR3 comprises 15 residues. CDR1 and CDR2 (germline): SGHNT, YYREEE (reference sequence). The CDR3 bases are TGTGCCAGCAGCTCCTCGACTAGTGGTATAGATACGCAGTATTTT. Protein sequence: CASSSSTSGIDTQYF.

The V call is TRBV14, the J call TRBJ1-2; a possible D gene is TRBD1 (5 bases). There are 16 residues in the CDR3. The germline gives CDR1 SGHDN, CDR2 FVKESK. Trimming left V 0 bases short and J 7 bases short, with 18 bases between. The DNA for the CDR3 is TGTGCCAGCAGCCAAGATGCCGGACAAACGGATTGTGGCTACACCTTC. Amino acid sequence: CASSQDAGQTDCGYTF.

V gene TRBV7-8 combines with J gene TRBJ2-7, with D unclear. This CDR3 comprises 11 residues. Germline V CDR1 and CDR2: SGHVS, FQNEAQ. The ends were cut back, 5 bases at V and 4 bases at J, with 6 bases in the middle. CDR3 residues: CASSISYEQYF. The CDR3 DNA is TGTGCCAGCAGCATTTCTTACGAGCAGTACTTC. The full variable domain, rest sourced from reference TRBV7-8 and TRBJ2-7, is GAGVSQSPRYKVAKRGQDVALRCDPISGHVSLFWYQQALGQGPEFLTYFQNEAQLDKSGLPSDRFFAERPEGSVSTLKIQRTQQEDSAVYLCASSISYEQYFGPGTRLTVT.

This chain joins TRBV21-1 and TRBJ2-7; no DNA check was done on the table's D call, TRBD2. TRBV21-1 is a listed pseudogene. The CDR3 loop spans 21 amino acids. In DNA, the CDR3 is TGTGCCAGCAGCAAACGAAAAAACGGGACTAGTCTCAACCTCTCCTCCTACGAGCAGTACTTC. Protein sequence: CASSKRKNGTSLNLSSYEQYF.

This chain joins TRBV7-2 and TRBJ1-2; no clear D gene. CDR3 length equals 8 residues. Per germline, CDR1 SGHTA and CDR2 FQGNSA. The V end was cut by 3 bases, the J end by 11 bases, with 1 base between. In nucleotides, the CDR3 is TGTGCCAGCAGCTTGTACACCTTC. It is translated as CASSLYTF.

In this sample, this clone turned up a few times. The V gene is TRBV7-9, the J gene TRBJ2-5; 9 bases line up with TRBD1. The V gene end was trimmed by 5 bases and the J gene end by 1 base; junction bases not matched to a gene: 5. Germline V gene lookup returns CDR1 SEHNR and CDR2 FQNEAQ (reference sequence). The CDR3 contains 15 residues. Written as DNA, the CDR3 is TGTGCCAGCAGCCCCGGACAGGGGATCCAAGAGACCCAGTACTTC. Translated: CASSPGQGIQETQYF.

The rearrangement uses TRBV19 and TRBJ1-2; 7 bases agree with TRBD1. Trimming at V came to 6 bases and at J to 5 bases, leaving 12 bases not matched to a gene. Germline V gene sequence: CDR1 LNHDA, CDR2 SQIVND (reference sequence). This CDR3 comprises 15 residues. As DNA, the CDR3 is TGTGCCAGTAGCGGGGGGACAGCTGCTCAGTATGGCTACACCTTC. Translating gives CASSGGTAAQYGYTF.

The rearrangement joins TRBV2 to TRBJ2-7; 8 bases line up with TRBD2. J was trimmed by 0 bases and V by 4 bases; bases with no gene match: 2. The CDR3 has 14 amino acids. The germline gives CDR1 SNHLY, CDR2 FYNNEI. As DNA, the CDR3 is TGTGCCAGCAGTGGCGGGGGGACCTCCTACGAGCAGTACTTC. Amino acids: CASSGGGTSYEQYF.

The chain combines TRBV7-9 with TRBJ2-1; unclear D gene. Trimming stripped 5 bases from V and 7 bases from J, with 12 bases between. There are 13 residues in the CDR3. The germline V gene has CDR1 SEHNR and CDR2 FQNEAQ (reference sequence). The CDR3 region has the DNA TGTGCCAGCAGCACCCCGACCGGGAATGAGCAGTTCTTC. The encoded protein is CASSTPTGNEQFF. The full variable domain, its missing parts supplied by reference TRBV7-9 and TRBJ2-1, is DTGVSQNPRHKITKRGQNVTFRCDPISEHNRLYWYRQTLGQGPEFLTYFQNEAQLEKSRLLSDRFSAERPKGSFSTLEIQRTEQGDSAMYLCASSTPTGNEQFFGPGTRLTVL.